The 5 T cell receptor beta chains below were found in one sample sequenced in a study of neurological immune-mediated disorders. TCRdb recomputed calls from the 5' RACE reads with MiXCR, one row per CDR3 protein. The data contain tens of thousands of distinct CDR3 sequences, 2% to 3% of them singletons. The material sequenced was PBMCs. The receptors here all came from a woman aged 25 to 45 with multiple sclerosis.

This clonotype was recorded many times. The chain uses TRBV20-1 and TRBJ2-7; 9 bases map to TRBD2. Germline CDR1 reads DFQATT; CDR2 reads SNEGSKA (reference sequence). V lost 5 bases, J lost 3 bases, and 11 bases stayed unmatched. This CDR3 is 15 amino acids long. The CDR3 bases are TGCAGTGCTGTTCGTCTAGCGGGATCAGACTACGAGCAGTACTTC. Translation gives CSAVRLAGSDYEQYF.

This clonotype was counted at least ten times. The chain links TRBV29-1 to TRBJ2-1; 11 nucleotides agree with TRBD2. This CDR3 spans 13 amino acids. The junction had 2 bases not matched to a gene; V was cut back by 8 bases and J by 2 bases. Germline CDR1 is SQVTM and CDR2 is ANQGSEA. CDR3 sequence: CSMTSGTYNEQFF. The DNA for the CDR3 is TGCAGCATGACTAGCGGGACCTACAATGAGCAGTTCTTC.

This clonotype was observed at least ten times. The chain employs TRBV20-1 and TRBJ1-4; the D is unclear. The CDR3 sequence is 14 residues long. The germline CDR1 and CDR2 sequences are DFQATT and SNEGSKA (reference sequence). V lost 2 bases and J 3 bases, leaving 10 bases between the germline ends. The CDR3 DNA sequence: TGCAGTGCTAGATCCGGGTCGCCTAATGAAAAACTGTTTTTT. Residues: CSARSGSPNEKLFF.

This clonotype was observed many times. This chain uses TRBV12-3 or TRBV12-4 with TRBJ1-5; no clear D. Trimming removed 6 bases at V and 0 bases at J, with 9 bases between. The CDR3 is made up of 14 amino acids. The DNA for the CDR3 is TGTGCCAGCAGCCCCTACGATAGCAATCAGCCCCAGCATTTT. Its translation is CASSPYDSNQPQHF.

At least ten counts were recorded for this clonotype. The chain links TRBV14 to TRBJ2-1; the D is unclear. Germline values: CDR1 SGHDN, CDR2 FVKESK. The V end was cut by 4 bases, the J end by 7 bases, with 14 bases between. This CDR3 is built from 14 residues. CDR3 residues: CASSRRRQLNEQFF. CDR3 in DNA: TGTGCCAGCAGCCGTCGTCGACAATTAAATGAGCAGTTCTTC.